These T cell receptor beta chains were read from a single sample in a study of blood T cell repertoires in COVID-19. TCRdb's copy holds only in-frame clones and misses some; the assay was immunoSEQ multiplex PCR. The sample has about 200,000 clones, around 90% seen once. Material for sequencing was peripheral blood. These TCRs come from a man aged 55 to 70 who had recovered from COVID-19. CDR3s include the opening cysteine and the closing phenylalanine or tryptophan. Each record gives: J gene, D gene, V gene, CDR3 length, clone size, CDR3 protein, CDR3 DNA. D genes are given only for firm matches. Clone size appears in some rows only: once, few, many, or a class for an expanded clone.

>TRBJ1-4|NA|TRBV28|19|NA
CASSTFGTGTTTANEKLFF
TGTGCCAGCAGTACCTTCGGGACGGGGACTACCACAGCTAATGAAAAACTGTTTTTT
>TRBJ2-1|TRBD2|TRBV10-3|15|NA
CAISESNSGSFEQFF
TGTGCCATCAGTGAGTCGAATAGCGGGAGCTTTGAGCAGTTCTTC
>TRBJ1-3|NA|TRBV9|11|once
CASSDYGTIYF
TGTGCCAGCAGCGACTATGGTACCATATATTTT
>TRBJ2-5|TRBD2|TRBV27|15|NA
CASSFSGLPEETQYF
TGTGCCAGCAGTTTTTCGGGACTACCAGAAGAGACCCAGTACTTC
>TRBJ2-1|NA|TRBV4-1|16|NA
CASSQEDTTLGNEQFF
TGCGCCAGCAGCCAAGAGGACACCACTCTTGGAAATGAGCAGTTCTTC
>TRBJ2-1|TRBD1|TRBV19|17|few
CASSKITGGLTYNEQFF
TGTGCCAGTAGTAAAATAACAGGGGGATTGACCTACAATGAGCAGTTCTTC
>TRBJ1-4|NA|TRBV27|13|once
CASSLWVGEKLFF
TGTGCCAGCAGTTTATGGGTGGGCGAAAAACTGTTTTTT
>TRBJ2-2|NA|TRBV7-9|14|NA
CASSYFRDTGELFF
TGTGCCAGCAGCTATTTCAGGGACACCGGGGAGCTGTTTTTT
>TRBJ1-2|NA|TRBV10-3|15|NA
CAISESLQQGYGYTF
TGTGCCATCAGTGAATCGCTCCAGCAGGGATATGGCTACACCTTC
>TRBJ2-2|NA|TRBV5-1|14|once
CASSLGLLVGELFF
TGCGCCAGCAGCTTGGGTCTTCTCGTCGGGGAGCTGTTTTTT
>TRBJ1-3|NA|TRBV5-3|21|NA
CARSWDNAIIYRQDAIITIYF
TGTGCCAGAAGCTGGGACAATGCCATAATATATAGACAGGATGCCATAATAACCATATATTTT
>TRBJ2-3|TRBD2|TRBV24-1|18|NA
CATSDPGTSGAPTDTQYF
TGTGCCACCAGTGATCCCGGGACTAGCGGGGCCCCCACAGATACGCAGTATTTT
>TRBJ2-2|NA|TRBV5-6|15|NA
CASRPWDKNTGELFF
TGTGCCAGCAGGCCCTGGGACAAGAACACCGGGGAGCTGTTTTTT
>TRBJ2-5|NA|TRBV19|13|NA
CATKGGARETQYF
TGTGCCACGAAGGGGGGGGCGAGGGAGACCCAGTACTTC
>TRBJ2-1|NA|TRBV19|16|once
CASSIPGLPRDNEQFF
TGTGCCAGTAGTATCCCGGGACTTCCACGAGACAATGAGCAGTTCTTC
>TRBJ2-5|TRBD2|TRBV11-2|16|NA
CASSWTTSGGGETQYF
TGTGCCAGCAGCTGGACGACTAGCGGGGGGGGAGAGACCCAGTACTTC
>TRBJ2-3|NA|TRBV19|13|NA
CAAGGFSTDTQYF
TGTGCCGCCGGGGGTTTCAGCACAGATACGCAGTATTTT
>TRBJ2-2|NA|TRBV10-1|14|NA
CASRDSLVGGELFF
TGCGCCAGCCGGGACTCCCTAGTTGGAGGGGAGCTGTTTTTT
>TRBJ2-2|NA|TRBV6-5|13|once
CASSYRDTGELFF
TGTGCCAGCAGTTACCGGGACACCGGGGAGCTGTTTTTT
>TRBJ2-7|NA|TRBV7-2|15|NA
CASSPWTVPSYEQYF
TGTGCCAGCAGCCCTTGGACAGTTCCTTCCTACGAGCAGTACTTC
>TRBJ1-5|TRBD1|TRBV30|15|NA
CAWSKGQLSNQPQHF
TGTGCCTGGAGCAAGGGACAGCTCAGCAATCAGCCCCAGCATTTT
>TRBJ2-1|NA|TRBV21-1|16|NA
CASSKVPGQADNEQFF
TGTGCCAGCAGCAAAGTTCCTGGACAGGCCGACAATGAGCAGTTCTTC
>TRBJ2-1|NA|TRBV19|14|NA
CASKSISSYNEQFF
TGTGCCAGTAAATCGATTAGCTCCTACAATGAGCAGTTCTTC
>TRBJ2-7|NA|TRBV24-1|13|NA
CATSGYSSGEQYF
TGTGCCACCAGTGGATACTCATCGGGCGAGCAGTACTTC
>TRBJ2-5|TRBD1|TRBV10-3|14|NA
CAIRSQGARETQYF
TGTGCCATCCGATCCCAGGGGGCGAGGGAGACCCAGTACTTC
>TRBJ2-7|NA|TRBV6-2/TRBV6-3|13|NA
CASSRAGINEQYF
TGTGCCAGCAGCCGGGCCGGGATAAACGAGCAGTACTTC
>TRBJ1-1|TRBD1|TRBV19|15|NA
CASSLLGTVNTEAFF
TGTGCCAGTAGTCTTCTCGGGACAGTGAACACTGAAGCTTTCTTT
>TRBJ2-1|TRBD1|TRBV5-1|13|NA
CASRSDRGNEQFF
TGCGCCAGCAGGTCGGACAGGGGCAATGAGCAGTTCTTC
>TRBJ2-7|TRBD1|TRBV24-1|15|NA
CATSAGTAGSYEQYF
TGTGCCACCAGTGCCGGGACAGCCGGCTCCTACGAGCAGTACTTC
>TRBJ2-1|TRBD2|TRBV11-1|15|NA
CASSLLAGGRREQFF
TGTGCCAGCAGCCTACTAGCGGGAGGCCGGCGTGAGCAGTTCTTC
>TRBJ1-5|NA|TRBV5-6|13|NA
CASSLAVRQPQHF
TGTGCCAGCAGCTTGGCCGTGCGTCAGCCCCAGCATTTT
>TRBJ1-2|TRBD1|TRBV6-5|15|NA
CASSYRTGGAAGYTF
TGTGCCAGCAGTTACAGGACAGGGGGCGCGGCTGGCTACACCTTC
>TRBJ2-3|NA|TRBV6-5|13|NA
CASRDRGPDTQYF
TGTGCCAGCAGGGATCGTGGGCCAGATACGCAGTATTTT
>TRBJ1-5|TRBD1|TRBV2|16|NA
CASSEARTGAEQPQHF
TGTGCCAGCAGTGAAGCCAGGACAGGGGCGGAACAGCCCCAGCATTTT
>TRBJ2-2|NA|TRBV5-1|14|NA
CASSGQANTGELFF
TGCGCCAGCAGCGGACAAGCGAACACCGGGGAGCTGTTTTTT
>TRBJ1-5|TRBD1|TRBV5-1|14|NA
CASSKGTGGQPQHF
TGCGCCAGCAGCAAAGGGACAGGGGGTCAGCCCCAGCATTTT
>TRBJ2-7|TRBD1|TRBV24-1|15|NA
CATSEGTGGAKEQYF
TGTGCCACCAGTGAGGGGACAGGGGGGGCAAAGGAGCAGTACTTC
>TRBJ1-2|NA|TRBV4-1|16|NA
CASSQDRPFSDYGYTF
TGCGCCAGCAGCCAAGATCGGCCTTTCAGCGACTATGGCTACACCTTC
>TRBJ2-2|NA|TRBV7-2|13|few
CASTGTNTGELFF
TGTGCCAGCACCGGGACGAACACCGGGGAGCTGTTTTTT
>TRBJ2-6|NA|TRBV20-1|13|NA
CSASLSGANVLTF
TGCAGTGCTAGTCTCTCTGGGGCCAACGTCCTGACTTTC
>TRBJ1-5|NA|TRBV5-1|15|few
CASSLEGGSNQPQHF
TGCGCCAGCAGCTTGGAAGGGGGTAGCAATCAGCCCCAGCATTTT
>TRBJ2-7|TRBD2|TRBV4-1|17|NA
CASSWGRTSGGQDEQYF
TGCGCCAGCAGCTGGGGCAGGACTAGCGGGGGGCAGGACGAGCAGTACTTC
>TRBJ1-3|NA|TRBV19|16|NA
CASSANRDAAGNTIYF
TGTGCCAGTAGTGCAAACAGGGATGCGGCTGGAAACACCATATATTTT
>TRBJ2-5|NA|TRBV7-2|12|NA
CASSHERQTQYF
TGTGCCAGCAGCCACGAGAGGCAGACCCAGTACTTC
>TRBJ1-4|TRBD1|TRBV2|15|few
CASSELQGVDEKLFF
TGTGCCAGCAGTGAGCTACAGGGGGTGGATGAAAAACTGTTTTTT
>TRBJ1-1|NA|TRBV5-6|13|NA
CASSLGQNRMAFF
TGTGCCAGCAGTCTCGGACAGAACCGGATGGCTTTCTTT